Following are 5 T cell receptor beta chains from one sample sequenced in a study of T-cell memory formation after mild COVID-19. Using its own MiXCR run on the 5' RACE reads, TCRdb lists one record per CDR3 protein. The sample consists of hundreds of thousands of distinct CDR3 sequences, about a fifth of them appearing once. Material for sequencing was PBMCs or a T cell subset sorted from them (not recorded which). These receptors came from an adult woman who had mild COVID-19 (a few samples of this study predate the infection). Cell type and time point are not known.

The sample holds a few counts of this clonotype. This chain connects TRBV12-3 or TRBV12-4 to TRBJ1-2; D is unclear. V was trimmed by 3 bases and J by 4 bases, leaving 12 bases between them. This CDR3 comprises 14 residues. CDR3 in amino acids: CASSFIRGPYGYTF. The CDR3 nucleotides are TGTGCCAGCAGTTTTATCCGGGGTCCCTATGGCTACACCTTC.

This clonotype was seen more than once but under ten times. The rearrangement joins TRBV27 to TRBJ2-5, with D perhaps matching TRBD2 (5 bases). This CDR3 spans 13 amino acids. Germline CDR1 and CDR2: MNHEY and SMNVEV (reference sequence). V dropped 8 bases and J dropped 1 base, with 11 bases sitting between them. CDR3 in DNA: TGTGCCAGCGGCAGGACTTTCCAAGAGACCCAGTACTTC. Residues: CASGRTFQETQYF.

There are a few counts of this clonotype. In DNA form, the CDR3 reads TGTGCCAGCACAAACCGTCGGGACAGGGGAAACGAGCAGTACTTC. Protein product: CASTNRRDRGNEQYF. The chain has TRBV6-1 and TRBJ2-7, with TRBD1 matching 10 bases. The CDR3 runs to 15 residues. Germline V lookup: CDR1 MNHNS, CDR2 SASEGT. V shed 7 bases and J 5 bases; nucleotides not matched to a gene: 11.

The chain links TRBV20-1 to TRBJ2-7; 9 bases map to TRBD1. CDR1 and CDR2 from the germline V gene are DFQATT and SNEGSKA (reference sequence). The V and J ends lost 2 bases and 4 bases, in that order; junction bases with no gene match: 6. This CDR3 comprises 14 residues. CDR3 DNA: TGCAGTGCTAGATCCGGGACAGGGATATACGAGCAGTACTTC. Its protein product is CSARSGTGIYEQYF.

This chain connects TRBV24-1 to TRBJ2-1, with 7 bases matching TRBD1. The CDR3 totals 15 residues. J gave up 0 bases and V 4 bases, and 2 bases lay outside the gene matches. The germline CDR1 and CDR2 sequences are KGHDR and SFDVKD. CDR3 coding DNA: TGTGCCACCAGTGAACAGGGGAGCTCCTACAATGAGCAGTTCTTC. The encoded protein is CATSEQGSSYNEQFF.